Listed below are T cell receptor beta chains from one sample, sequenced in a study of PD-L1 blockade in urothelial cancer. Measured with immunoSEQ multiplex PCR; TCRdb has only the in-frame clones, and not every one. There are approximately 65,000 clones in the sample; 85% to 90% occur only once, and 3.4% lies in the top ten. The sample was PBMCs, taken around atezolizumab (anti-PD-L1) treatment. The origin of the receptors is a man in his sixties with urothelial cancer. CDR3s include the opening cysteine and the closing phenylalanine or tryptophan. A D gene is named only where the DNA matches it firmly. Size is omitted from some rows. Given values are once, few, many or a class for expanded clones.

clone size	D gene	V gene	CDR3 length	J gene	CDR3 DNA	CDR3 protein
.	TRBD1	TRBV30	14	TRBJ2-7	TGTGCCTGGAGCGGACAGGGGGGCTTCAACGAGCAGTACTTC	CAWSGQGGFNEQYF
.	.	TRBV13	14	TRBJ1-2	TGTGCCAGCAGCTTCCAGGGGAAAGGTAGTGGCTACACCTTC	CASSFQGKGSGYTF
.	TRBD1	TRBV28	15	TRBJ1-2	TGTGCCAGCAGTGCCCCGGAGACAGGGCAAAGTGGCTACACCTTC	CASSAPETGQSGYTF
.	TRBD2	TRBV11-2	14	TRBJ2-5	TGTGCCAGCAGCCCGCTGGGGGGGGGAGAGACCCAGTACTTC	CASSPLGGGETQYF
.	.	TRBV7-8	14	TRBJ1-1	TGTGCCAGCAGCGAAAAAGGGGTGAACACTGAAGCTTTCTTT	CASSEKGVNTEAFF
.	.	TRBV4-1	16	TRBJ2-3	TGCGCCAGCAGCCTGGCGGTGGCCGGCGTTTTAGGTACGCAGTATTTT	CASSLAVAGVLGTQYF
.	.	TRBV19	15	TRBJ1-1	TGTGCCAGTAGTATAGATCCAGGGTTACCCACTGAAGCTTTCTTT	CASSIDPGLPTEAFF
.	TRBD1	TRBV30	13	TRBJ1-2	TGTGCCTGGATCGGACAGGGGGCCTATGGCTACACCTTC	CAWIGQGAYGYTF
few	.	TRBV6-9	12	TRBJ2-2	TGTGCCAGCAGTCCAGGGTCCGGGGAGCTGTTTTTT	CASSPGSGELFF
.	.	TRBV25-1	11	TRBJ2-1	TGTGCCAGCAGTGAGGAGCATGAGCAGTTCTTC	CASSEEHEQFF
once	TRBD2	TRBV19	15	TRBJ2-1	TGTGCCAGTAGGGATCTAGCGGGAGGGCCTGGGGAGCAGTTCTTC	CASRDLAGGPGEQFF
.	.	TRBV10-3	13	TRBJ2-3	TGTGCCATCAGTGAGAGGACAATCGATACGCAGTATTTT	CAISERTIDTQYF
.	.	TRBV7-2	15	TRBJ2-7	TGTGCCAGCAGCTTAAGACCCGGGGTTTCCTACGAGCAGTACTTC	CASSLRPGVSYEQYF
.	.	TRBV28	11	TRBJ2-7	TGTGCCAGCAGTACCCTTCGGGAGCAGTACTTC	CASSTLREQYF
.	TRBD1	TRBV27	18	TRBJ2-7	TGTGCCAGCAGTTTATACGGACCGGGGCGAGGGGGCACCTACGAGCAGTACTTC	CASSLYGPGRGGTYEQYF
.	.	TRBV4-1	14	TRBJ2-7	TGCGCCAGCAGACAGGGGGGGAGCAGTTACGAGCAGTACTTC	CASRQGGSSYEQYF
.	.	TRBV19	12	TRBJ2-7	TGTGCCAGTAGTATCTCGTCCTACGAGCAGTACTTC	CASSISSYEQYF
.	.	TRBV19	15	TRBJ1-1	TGTGCCAGTACCTCTAACAGACCCATGAACACTGAAGCTTTCTTT	CASTSNRPMNTEAFF
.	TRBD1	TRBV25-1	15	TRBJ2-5	TGTGCCAGCAGTGTAACGGGACAGGGATCGAAGACCCAGTACTTC	CASSVTGQGSKTQYF
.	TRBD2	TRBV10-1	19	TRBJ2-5	TGCGCCAGCAGTGAGAGAAGAAGGGGAGCAGCGGGAGTCCGGGAGACCCAGTACTTC	CASSERRRGAAGVRETQYF
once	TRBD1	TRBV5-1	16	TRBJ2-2	TGCGCCAGCAGCGCCACAGGGGGTGCGGTCACCGGGGAGCTGTTTTTT	CASSATGGAVTGELFF
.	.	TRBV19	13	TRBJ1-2	TGTGCCACCACCCGGACAGATTATTATGGCTACACCTTC	CATTRTDYYGYTF